What follows are 25 T cell receptor beta chains derived from one specimen sequenced in a study of metastatic and nonmetastatic thyroid tumors. Thyroid surgery took place with no prior treatment in any patient. Through MiXCR, TCRdb re-clonotyped the PCR reads. The sample shows under 5,000 clones, approximately 20% of them seen only once. The sample was tumor tissue. The receptors originated from a female donor with papillary thyroid cancer or a benign thyroid nodule (not recorded which). Some clones in this sample may be carry-over from other donors' samples.

This rearrangement joins TRBV19 to TRBJ2-5; D not resolved. Deletions cut 7 bases from V and 4 bases from J, with 16 bases between. Germline V CDR1 and CDR2: LNHDA, SQIVND (reference sequence). The CDR3 runs to 14 residues. In DNA form, the CDR3 reads TGTGCCAGTAAAGTGAGAAGAGATTTAGAGACCCAGTACTTC. Protein: CASKVRRDLETQYF.

The rearrangement uses TRBV20-1 and TRBJ2-2, with a tentative D call TRBD2 (5 bases). Trimming shortened V by 0 bases and J by 3 bases, and 11 bases separated the two germline ends. The CDR3 runs to 15 residues. Per germline, CDR1 DFQATT and CDR2 SNEGSKA (reference sequence). The CDR3 nucleotides are TGCAGTGCTAGAGAACCTAGCTGGGACACCGGGGAGCTGTTTTTT. Protein: CSAREPSWDTGELFF.

This clone was seen many times. The chain is built from TRBV4-1 and TRBJ2-3; perhaps TRBD2 as D (6 bases). CDR3 length equals 15 residues. Germline values: CDR1 MGHRA, CDR2 YSYEKL. V lost 1 base, J lost 8 bases, and 16 bases lay in between. CDR3 residues: CASSQVGTGDTTQYF. The CDR3 nucleotides are TGCGCCAGCAGCCAAGTAGGAACGGGAGATACTACGCAGTATTTT.

This clone was observed at least ten times. The same CDR3 arises from other DNA sequences in this sample as well. This chain connects TRBV3-1 to TRBJ2-5; D remains unclear. CDR3 length equals 14 residues. Per the germline V gene, CDR1 is LGHDT and CDR2 is YNNKEL (reference sequence). The V end lost 1 base, the J end lost 1 base, and 7 bases lay between the germline ends. The chain's CDR3 is CASSQAQTQETQYF. In DNA, the CDR3 is TGTGCCAGCAGCCAAGCACAGACCCAAGAGACCCAGTACTTC.

This clone was observed a handful of times. This chain uses TRBV12-3 or TRBV12-4 with TRBJ2-1, with 11 positions matching TRBD2. This CDR3 is built from 14 residues. The J segment lost 8 bases and the V segment lost 7 bases, leaving 7 bases of the junction unmatched. CDR3 sequence: CASKPLAGGDEQFF. CDR3 sequence (DNA): TGTGCCAGCAAACCCCTAGCGGGAGGTGATGAGCAGTTCTTC.

This clone is categorized as medium-sized. The rearrangement links TRBV30 to TRBJ2-7; D is uncertain. V shed 0 bases and J shed 6 bases, with 6 bases lying between them. CDR3 size: 11 residues. Germline CDR1 and CDR2: GTSNPN and SVGIG (reference sequence). The DNA for the CDR3 is TGTGCCTGGAGTGTACGTGTCGAGCAGTACTTC. As protein: CAWSVRVEQYF. The full variable domain, with the rest looked up from reference TRBV30 and TRBJ2-7, is SQTIHQWPATLVQPVGSPLSLECTVEGTSNPNLYWYRQAAGRGLQLLFYSVGIGQISSEVPQNLSASRPQDRQFILSSKKLLLSDSGFYLCAWSVRVEQYFGPGTRLTVT.

This chain links TRBV28 with TRBJ2-7; 9 bases align to TRBD1. V lost 4 bases to trimming and J lost 6 bases; unmatched junction nucleotides: 13. CDR3 length: 16 residues. In germline, CDR1 is MDHEN, CDR2 SYDVKM. The CDR3 nucleotides read TGTGCCAGCAGTTCCGTTAGGGGACAGGGAGAGAGCGAGCAGTACTTC. It yields the protein CASSSVRGQGESEQYF.

This clone was counted a few times. The genes are TRBV12-3 or TRBV12-4 and TRBJ2-2; D gene unclear. V shed 5 bases and J shed 3 bases, with 4 bases lying between them. The CDR3 covers 12 residues. The CDR3 region is CASSGDTGELFF. CDR3 DNA: TGTGCCAGCAGTGGGGACACCGGGGAGCTGTTTTTT.

This chain connects TRBV5-1 to TRBJ2-7; D remains unclear. V was cut by 0 bases and J by 0 bases, with 13 bases left in between. CDR3 length: 16 residues. Germline assignment: CDR1 SGHRS and CDR2 YFSETQ. This CDR3 reads CASSLGPEEISYEQYF. DNA for the CDR3: TGCGCCAGCAGCTTGGGCCCAGAGGAAATCTCCTACGAGCAGTACTTC.

Concerning this clone: Different DNA sequences within this sample yield the same CDR3. This chain joins TRBV6-1 and TRBJ1-1, with 7 bases matching TRBD1. With 3 bases clipped from V and 1 base from J, the junction kept 2 bases outside the gene matches. CDR1 and CDR2 (germline): MNHNS, SASEGT. This CDR3 is built from 14 residues. The CDR3 loop is CASSEGTENTEAFF. CDR3 coding DNA: TGTGCCAGCAGTGAGGGGACAGAGAACACTGAAGCTTTCTTT.

This clone has only a few counts. This sequence joins TRBV6-5 and TRBJ2-2; 9 positions match TRBD1. The V gene's germline CDR1 is MNHEY and CDR2 SVGAGI. The CDR3 loop spans 15 amino acids. The ends lost 3 bases at V and 6 bases at J; junction bases unmatched: 5. The DNA of the CDR3 is TGTGCCAGCAGTTATGGGACAGGGAATCCCGGGGAGCTGTTTTTT. Protein sequence: CASSYGTGNPGELFF.

The table lists this clone with a few counts. J is TRBJ2-2 and V is TRBV19; D is ambiguous. The ends were cut back, 7 bases at V and 3 bases at J, with 15 bases in the middle. This CDR3 is 15 amino acids long. Germline values: CDR1 LNHDA, CDR2 SQIVND (reference sequence). The CDR3 reads CASKPTKGDTGELFF. DNA of the CDR3: TGTGCCAGTAAACCTACGAAAGGCGACACCGGGGAGCTGTTTTTT. The full variable domain, in which reference TRBV19 and TRBJ2-2 provide the parts outside the CDR3, is DGGITQSPKYLFRKEGQNVTLSCEQNLNHDAMYWYRQDPGQGLRLIYYSQIVNDFQKGDIAEGYSVSREKKESFPLTVTSAQKNPTAFYLCASKPTKGDTGELFFGEGSRLTVL.

This clone turned up a few times. A read error may account for a junction end that differs from germline. Other DNA sequences in the sample encode the same CDR3. The chain joins TRBV6-1 to TRBJ2-2; possibly TRBD2 for D (5 bases). The CDR3 spans 14 residues. The germline V gene has CDR1 MNHNS and CDR2 SASEGT. CDR3 in DNA: TGTGCCAGCAGGCGGGTATATGACACCGGTGAGCTGTTTTTT. Its protein product is CASRRVYDTGELFF.

This clone was observed a handful of times. This chain uses TRBV6-1 with TRBJ2-1; tentative D call: TRBD2 (5 bases). With 2 bases removed from V and 5 bases from J, the gap between germline ends came to 16 bases. The CDR3 contains 16 residues. The germline V gene has CDR1 MNHNS and CDR2 SASEGT. CDR3 amino acids: CASSEFLAGNNNEQFF. CDR3 DNA: TGTGCCAGCAGTGAATTTCTGGCGGGTAACAACAATGAGCAGTTCTTC.

This chain uses TRBV20-1 with TRBJ2-1, with D possibly being TRBD2 (6 bases). Germline loops: CDR1 DFQATT, CDR2 SNEGSKA (reference sequence). V shed 0 bases and J shed 7 bases, with 22 bases lying between them. CDR3 length: 17 residues. This chain's CDR3 is CSARDRGGKVGRNEQFF. CDR3 DNA: TGCAGTGCTAGAGATCGGGGCGGGAAGGTGGGTAGGAATGAGCAGTTCTTC.

There are a few counts of this clone. The CDR3 DNA is TGTGCCATCAGTGTCTCTAGCGGGAGTTTGGTCTCCGAGCAGTACTTC. Translating it yields CAISVSSGSLVSEQYF. This chain links TRBV10-3 with TRBJ2-7, with TRBD2 identical over 10 bases. The CDR3 is 16 amino acids. V lost 4 bases and J lost 6; bases outside the gene matches: 12. Germline CDR1 is ENHRY and CDR2 is SYGVKD.

This clone was observed many times. A clone one base away is much larger, so this may be a read error. The chain employs TRBV4-1 and TRBJ2-1, with D perhaps TRBD2 (6 bases). Germline CDR1 MGHRA, CDR2 YSYEKL. V was trimmed by 8 bases and J by 10 bases, leaving 12 bases between them. This CDR3 has 11 residues. CDR3 sequence reads: CASCRGREQFF. CDR3 bases: TGCGCCAGCTGCCGGGGGAGGGAGCAGTTCTTC.

By proportion, this clone is medium-sized. This chain links TRBV20-1 with TRBJ1-2, with TRBD1 identical over 8 bases. Trimming cost V 3 bases and J 4 bases; bases outside gene matches: 19. The CDR3 loop spans 18 amino acids. Germline V gene sequence: CDR1 DFQATT, CDR2 SNEGSKA (reference sequence). The CDR3 coding sequence is TGCAGTGCTAGCGGGAGGTGGCAGGGGGCGGAGAGGCCCTATGGCTACACCTTC. Translated, it gives CSASGRWQGAERPYGYTF.

The gene calls are TRBV9 and TRBJ1-2; D gene ambiguous. Trimming stripped 4 bases from V and 5 bases from J, with 18 bases between. Per germline, CDR1 SGDLS and CDR2 YYNGEE. CDR3 size: 15 residues. The CDR3 coding sequence is TGTGCCAGCAGCCCAAGTGTGGCAGTGTCGTATGGCTACACCTTC. This sequence encodes CASSPSVAVSYGYTF.

Ten or more counts support this clone. The chain carries TRBV5-1 and TRBJ2-7, with TRBD2 as a possible D gene (6 bases). The V end lost 4 bases, the J end lost 4 bases, and 12 bases lay between the germline ends. The CDR3 length is 13 residues. Germline V CDR1 and CDR2: SGHRS, YFSETQ. CDR3 in DNA: TGCGCCAGCAGCCGGGTGGGGGGATACGAGCAGTACTTC. It is translated as CASSRVGGYEQYF.

The V and J genes are TRBV6-1 and TRBJ2-7; D perhaps matches TRBD2 (6 bases). CDR1 is MNHNS, CDR2 SASEGT, per germline. V gave up 5 bases and J gave up 5 bases, with 16 bases separating them. The CDR3 runs 14 residues. CDR3 sequence reads: CASSPRDQTHEQYF. CDR3 bases: TGTGCCAGCAGTCCGCGGGACCAGACCCACGAGCAGTACTTC.

The V call is TRBV6-4, the J call TRBJ2-3, with 12 bases lining up with TRBD2. The V gene's germline CDR1 is MRHNA and CDR2 SNTAGT. Unmatched junction bases numbered 17, after V lost 8 bases and J lost 2 bases. The CDR3 is 19 residues long. The CDR3 loop reads CASRKTTSGSSGATDTQYF. CDR3 nucleotides: TGTGCCAGCCGAAAGACGACTAGCGGGAGTTCAGGGGCCACAGATACGCAGTATTTT.

This rearrangement joins TRBV20-1 to TRBJ2-1, with D perhaps matching TRBD2 (6 bases). V was cut by 0 bases and J by 7 bases, with 22 bases left in between. The CDR3 has 17 residues. Germline assignment: CDR1 DFQATT and CDR2 SNEGSKA (reference sequence). The CDR3 sequence is CSARDRGGMVGRNEQFF. The CDR3 nucleotides read TGCAGTGCTAGAGATCGGGGCGGGATGGTGGGTAGGAATGAGCAGTTCTTC.

This clone was counted a few times. This chain uses TRBV6-4 with TRBJ2-7; no clear D gene. The CDR3 is made up of 13 amino acids. Between the trimmed V and J ends, which lost 0 bases and 6 bases, there was a span of 9 bases. Germline V gene lookup returns CDR1 MRHNA and CDR2 SNTAGT. This CDR3 reads CASSDSVEGEQYF. The CDR3 DNA sequence: TGTGCCAGCAGTGACTCGGTCGAAGGCGAGCAGTACTTC.

This clone has at least ten counts. The genes are TRBV30 and TRBJ1-1; D is undetermined. CDR1 is GTSNPN, CDR2 SVGIG, per germline (reference sequence). This CDR3 comprises 13 residues. With 2 bases removed from V and 1 base from J, the gap between germline ends came to 8 bases. Written as DNA, the CDR3 is TGTGCCTGGAGTCCCATGGGGAACACTGAAGCTTTCTTT. The encoded protein is CAWSPMGNTEAFF.